Listed below are T cell receptor beta chains from one sample, sequenced in a study of cytomegalovirus exposure and HLA in healthy donors. The data were produced by immunoSEQ multiplex PCR, yet TCRdb's version contains in-frame clones alone and is incomplete. The repertoire holds 120,000 to 150,000 clones, with around 79% as singletons. Sequencing was performed on PBMCs. These receptors came from a woman aged 40 to 55 in good health and CMV-seropositive. CDR3s include the opening cysteine and the closing phenylalanine or tryptophan. The D gene is left open where the match is weak. Clone sizes are given selectively: once, few, many, or a class where the clone is expanded.

clone size	V gene	J gene	D gene	CDR3 length	CDR3 protein	CDR3 DNA
-	TRBV6-5	TRBJ1-2	TRBD1	14	CASGNTGGGRGYTF	TGTGCCAGCGGGAATACAGGGGGCGGAAGGGGCTACACCTTC
-	TRBV6-5	TRBJ1-1	TRBD1	15	CTSSGQQGVATEAFF	TGTACCAGCAGTGGGCAACAGGGGGTAGCGACTGAAGCTTTCTTT
-	TRBV6-1	TRBJ1-5	-	14	CASSEEPGNQPQHF	TGTGCCAGCAGTGAAGAACCGGGGAATCAGCCCCAGCATTTT
-	TRBV27	TRBJ2-7	-	11	CAVHSFYEQYF	TGTGCCGTTCACTCATTCTACGAGCAGTACTTC
-	TRBV6-5	TRBJ1-5	-	15	CASSRLGVSNQPQHF	TGTGCCAGCAGTCGCCTAGGGGTTAGCAATCAGCCCCAGCATTTT
-	TRBV5-1	TRBJ2-1	TRBD2	15	CASSPGLAGLGEQFF	TGCGCCAGCAGCCCGGGACTAGCGGGGCTCGGTGAGCAGTTCTTC
once	TRBV19	TRBJ2-7	TRBD1	14	CASIQDRDLYEQYF	TGTGCCAGTATTCAAGACAGGGATCTTTACGAGCAGTACTTC
-	TRBV7-9	TRBJ2-3	TRBD2	15	CASSLALSGTDTQYF	TGTGCCAGCAGCTTAGCGCTTAGCGGGACAGATACGCAGTATTTT
-	TRBV23-1	TRBJ1-1	-	10	CASSQFEAFF	TGCGCCAGCAGTCAGTTCGAGGCTTTCTTT
-	TRBV9	TRBJ2-3	-	16	CASSVGFSGTTDTQYF	TGTGCCAGCAGCGTGGGTTTTAGCGGAACCACAGATACGCAGTATTTT
-	TRBV18	TRBJ2-7	TRBD1	14	CASSPGQGTYEQYF	TGTGCCAGCTCACCGGGACAGGGGACCTACGAGCAGTACTTC